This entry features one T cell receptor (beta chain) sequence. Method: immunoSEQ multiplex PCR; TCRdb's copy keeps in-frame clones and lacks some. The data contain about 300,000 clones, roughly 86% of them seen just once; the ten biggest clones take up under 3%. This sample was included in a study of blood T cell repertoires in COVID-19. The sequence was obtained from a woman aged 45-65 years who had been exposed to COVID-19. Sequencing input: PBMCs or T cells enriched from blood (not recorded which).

Written as DNA, the CDR3 is TGTGCCAGCACCCAAACAGGGATTGGCTACACCTTC. It is translated as CASTQTGIGYTF. The rearrangement uses TRBV28 and TRBJ1-2; TRBD1 is a possible D gene (6 bases). V dropped 7 bases and J dropped 7 bases, with 13 bases sitting between them. This CDR3 has 12 amino acids. Germline-derived CDR1 and CDR2 are MDHEN and SYDVKM.